This T cell receptor (beta chain) was recorded in a study of blood T cell repertoires in COVID-19. Study background: The origin of the acute and convalescent COVID-19 samples was the United States, Italy and Spain.

The ends were cut back, 0 bases at V and 4 bases at J, with 6 bases in the middle. The germline V gene has CDR1 SQVTM and CDR2 ANQGSEA. There are 12 residues in the CDR3. Authors' data handling: It was from reference gene primer amplification that nucleated cell counts were estimated. Only in-frame clones appear in the TCRdb table, and some are missing; sequencing was by immunoSEQ multiplex PCR. The V and J calls and the clone size are those of that table, but D and trimming were determined from the DNA. The table has 100,000 or so clones, around 83% seen once. J is TRBJ1-2 and V is TRBV29-1, with D possibly matching TRBD1 (6 bases). Sequenced input: peripheral blood. This receptor was obtained from a man aged 65-85 years with active or convalescent COVID-19. CDR3 residues: CSVEEGAYGYTF. Written as DNA, the CDR3 is TGCAGCGTTGAAGAGGGGGCCTATGGCTACACCTTC. Drawing the rest from reference TRBV29-1 and TRBJ1-2, the complete variable domain is SAVISQKPSRDICQRGTSLTIQCQVDSQVTMMFWYRQQPGQSLTLIATANQGSEATYESGFVIDKFPISRPNLTFSTLTVSNMSPEDSSIYLCSVEEGAYGYTFGSGTRLTVV.